One and the same sample provided the 27 T cell receptor beta chains below, sequenced in a study of early T cells in non-severe SARS-CoV-2 infection. TCRdb called the 5' RACE reads again in MiXCR, with one record for every CDR3 protein. Of fewer than 65,000 distinct CDR3 sequences in the sample, about 6% were seen once. The sample here was whole blood, taken at baseline. These TCRs come from an adult who was a healthcare worker with PCR-confirmed SARS-CoV-2 infection or an uninfected control (not recorded which).

This clonotype was seen ten or more times. This chain uses TRBV12-3 or TRBV12-4 with TRBJ2-1; 12 bases map to TRBD2. The length of the CDR3 is 15 residues. After removal of 7 bases from V and 0 bases from J, the junction contained 1 base not matched to a gene. For the CDR3, the DNA is TGTGCCAGCAAGACTAGCGGGAGCTCCTACAATGAGCAGTTCTTC. Translation: CASKTSGSSYNEQFF.

This clonotype has ten or more counts. This chain joins TRBV12-2 and TRBJ2-1. TRBV12-2 is termed a pseudogene. The CDR3 contains 17 residues. This CDR3 reads CASRLATKRETDNEQFF. The CDR3 region has the DNA TGTGCAAGTCGCTTAGCTACTAAGCGGGAGACCGACAATGAGCAGTTCTTC.

This clonotype came up many times. The chain carries TRBV10-3 and TRBJ2-7; a possible D gene is TRBD2 (6 bases). The CDR3 has 14 amino acids. CDR1 is ENHRY and CDR2 is SYGVKD in the germline V gene. V was shortened by 4 bases and J by 1 base, with 11 bases between the two germline ends. The CDR3 nucleotides read TGTGCCATCAGTGGTGGAGGGAAGTCCTACGAGCAGTACTTC. Amino acid sequence: CAISGGGKSYEQYF.

The sample holds a few counts of this clonotype. The rearrangement links TRBV6-1 to TRBJ2-7; 8 bases align to TRBD2. The V gene end was trimmed by 7 bases and the J gene end by 0 bases; junction bases not matched to a gene: 5. Germline lookup yields CDR1 MNHNS and CDR2 SASEGT. The CDR3 covers 14 residues. The CDR3 sequence: CASTPGTSSYEQYF. For the CDR3, the DNA is TGTGCCAGCACCCCCGGGACTAGCTCCTACGAGCAGTACTTC.

This clonotype was found many times. The chain recombines TRBV12-2 with TRBJ2-7; TRBD2 is taken as the D call from the table, unchecked against the DNA. TRBV12-2 is termed a pseudogene. The CDR3 contains 15 residues. The DNA for the CDR3 is TGTGCAAGTCGCTTAGTCCTGCGGGACTCCTACGAGCAGTACTTC. This sequence encodes CASRLVLRDSYEQYF.

This clonotype was counted between two and nine times. The chain links TRBV28 to TRBJ2-1; 10 bases fit TRBD2. This CDR3 spans 16 amino acids. From germline, CDR1 is MDHEN and CDR2 SYDVKM. Trimming took 5 bases from V and 4 from J; bases not matched to a gene: 8. Here the CDR3 DNA reads TGTGCCAGCAGTCCCACTAGAGCGGGAGGGTACAATGAGCAGTTCTTC. It translates to CASSPTRAGGYNEQFF.

This clonotype was counted ten times or more. The chain uses TRBV5-1 and TRBJ2-7; 11 bases match TRBD2. V was pared by 4 bases and J by 4 bases, with 13 bases of the junction left unmatched. The CDR3 sequence is 17 residues long. The germline V gene has CDR1 SGHRS and CDR2 YFSETQ. CDR3 nucleotides: TGCGCCAGCAGCCTGGATCGGGTACTAGCGGGGGTTTACGAGCAGTACTTC. This encodes CASSLDRVLAGVYEQYF. Full variable domain (remainder filled in from reference TRBV5-1 and TRBJ2-7): KAGVTQTPRYLIKTRGQQVTLSCSPISGHRSVSWYQQTPGQGLQFLFEYFSETQRNKGNFPGRFSGRQFSNSRSEMNVSTLELGDSALYLCASSLDRVLAGVYEQYFGPGTRLTVT.

This clonotype was observed at least ten times. The rearrangement uses TRBV6-6 and TRBJ1-3; no firm D call. Deletions cut 8 bases from V and 2 bases from J, with 13 bases between. The CDR3 sequence is 14 residues long. CDR1 and CDR2 (germline): MNHNY, SVGAGI (reference sequence). CDR3 protein: CASQGGFPGNTIYF. The CDR3, as DNA: TGTGCCAGCCAAGGCGGGTTCCCTGGAAACACCATATATTTT.

The V and J genes are TRBV6-2 or TRBV6-3 and TRBJ2-7; tentative D call: TRBD1 (5 bases). The CDR3 is 14 residues long. Trimming cost V 5 bases and J 4 bases, with 15 bases left between them. Germline values: CDR1 MNHEY, CDR2 SVGEGT. The CDR3 DNA sequence: TGTGCCAGCAGTCGGCAGGGTATAGAGTACGAGCAGTACTTC. Translation: CASSRQGIEYEQYF.

This clonotype was detected only a few times. The gene calls are TRBV3-1 and TRBJ1-2; 7 bases fit TRBD1. The CDR3 has 13 amino acids. Germline V CDR1 and CDR2: LGHDT, YNNKEL (reference sequence). The junction had 2 bases not matched to a gene; V was cut back by 4 bases and J by 3 bases. The CDR3 loop is CASSRQGYYGYTF. The CDR3 DNA reads as TGTGCCAGCAGCCGACAGGGCTACTATGGCTACACCTTC. The full variable domain, rest sourced from reference TRBV3-1 and TRBJ1-2, is DTAVSQTPKYLVTQMGNDKSIKCEQNLGHDTMYWYKQDSKKFLKIMFSYNNKELIINETVPNRFSPKSPDKAHLNLHINSLELGDSAVYFCASSRQGYYGYTFGSGTRLTVV.

The table lists this clonotype with many counts. CDR3: CASISSRDSRLSMYF. CDR3 in DNA: TGTGCCAGCATTTCATCAAGGGACTCTCGTTTGAGCATGTACTTC. The V and J genes are TRBV7-2 and TRBJ2-7; D perhaps matches TRBD2 (6 bases). Trimming took 7 bases from V and 12 from J, leaving 28 bases between them. This CDR3 has 15 residues. Germline CDR1 and CDR2: SGHTA and FQGNSA.

In this sample, this clonotype turned up a few times. The rearrangement links TRBV6-5 to TRBJ2-1; 7 bases fit TRBD2. The CDR3 runs to 14 residues. V was clipped by 7 bases and J by 9 bases; unmatched bases: 12. Germline V gene data show CDR1 as MNHEY and CDR2 as SVGAGI. CDR3 nucleotides: TGTGCCAGCACTACTGGGGCGGGAGTGGGTGAGCAGTTCTTC. Protein sequence: CASTTGAGVGEQFF.

CDR3 region: CASSYAGWDTEAFF. Written as DNA, the CDR3 is TGTGCCAGCAGTTACGCGGGGTGGGACACTGAAGCTTTCTTT. The V gene is TRBV6-2 or TRBV6-3, the J gene TRBJ1-1; D remains ambiguous. Germline V gene sequence: CDR1 MNHEY, CDR2 SVGEGT. Trimming removed 2 bases from V and 3 bases from J, with 10 bases in between. This CDR3 region has 14 residues.

The V call is TRBV6-5, the J call TRBJ2-7; tentatively, D is TRBD1 (5 bases). From germline, CDR1 is MNHEY and CDR2 SVGAGI. The CDR3 is 14 amino acids. V was shortened by 3 bases and J by 7 bases, with 16 bases between the two germline ends. This CDR3 is CASSYPGSLAEQYF. The CDR3 nucleotides read TGTGCCAGCAGTTATCCAGGGTCCCTCGCGGAGCAGTACTTC.

The table lists this clonotype with many counts. The chain couples TRBV2 to TRBJ2-3; D gene uncertain. Germline-derived CDR1 and CDR2 are SNHLY and FYNNEI. This CDR3 spans 12 amino acids. The V and J ends lost 4 bases and 4 bases respectively, with 6 bases between them. The CDR3 DNA reads TGTGCCAGCAGTGTTGGGGCAGATACGCAGTATTTT. Translation gives CASSVGADTQYF.

This clonotype was recorded many times. This chain links TRBV10-2 with TRBJ2-7; 7 bases are a match to TRBD2. V was clipped by 2 bases and J by 0 bases; unmatched bases: 1. Germline CDR1 is WSHSY and CDR2 is SAAADI. The length of the CDR3 is 14 residues. CDR3 DNA sequence: TGCGCCAGCAGTGAGCGCGGGAGCTCCTACGAGCAGTACTTC. This codes for CASSERGSSYEQYF.

There are many counts of this clonotype. The V and J genes are TRBV24-1 and TRBJ2-3, with 7 bases identical to TRBD2. J was trimmed by 0 bases and V by 4 bases; bases with no gene match: 3. The CDR3 spans 15 residues. Germline values: CDR1 KGHDR, CDR2 SFDVKD. Here the CDR3 DNA reads TGTGCCACCAGTGACGCGGGGGTAAGCACAGATACGCAGTATTTT. Its translation: CATSDAGVSTDTQYF.

This clonotype was detected only a few times. The CDR3: CASGETDTQYF. CDR3 bases: TGTGCCAGCGGGGAGACAGATACGCAGTATTTT. The chain employs TRBV7-9 and TRBJ2-3; tentative D call: TRBD2 (5 bases). CDR1 and CDR2 from the germline V gene are SEHNR and FQNEAQ (reference sequence). This CDR3 has 11 amino acids. Trimming removed 8 bases from V and 3 bases from J, with 6 bases in between.

This clonotype was seen ten or more times. The chain carries TRBV7-2 and TRBJ2-6, with TRBD2 matching 10 bases. The V gene's germline CDR1 is SGHTA and CDR2 FQGNSA. V shed 0 bases and J 3 bases; nucleotides not matched to a gene: 5. This CDR3 is 18 amino acids long. The CDR3 nucleotides are TGTGCCAGCAGCTTAGCGATTAGCGGGAGGTTTGGGGCCAACGTCCTGACTTTC. It codes for CASSLAISGRFGANVLTF.

In this sample, this clonotype turned up many times. V and J are TRBV7-8 and TRBJ1-6; D uncertain. The V gene's germline CDR1 is SGHVS and CDR2 FQNEAQ. This CDR3 has 15 residues. V lost 1 base and J 7 bases, leaving 11 bases between the germline ends. In DNA form, the CDR3 reads TGTGCCAGCAGCTTAGGCAGCCGGGAGAATTCACCCCTCCACTTT. Amino acid sequence: CASSLGSRENSPLHF. Full variable domain (missing parts from reference TRBV7-8 and TRBJ1-6): GAGVSQSPRYKVAKRGQDVALRCDPISGHVSLFWYQQALGQGPEFLTYFQNEAQLDKSGLPSDRFFAERPEGSVSTLKIQRTQQEDSAVYLCASSLGSRENSPLHFGNGTRLTVT.

This clonotype was seen a handful of times. This chain connects TRBV20-1 to TRBJ2-1; tentatively, D is TRBD2 (7 bases). This CDR3 has 16 amino acids. The V gene's germline CDR1 is DFQATT and CDR2 SNEGSKA (reference sequence). The V gene lost 3 bases and the J gene lost 7 bases, with 22 bases spanning the gap. The CDR3 sequence: CSASKNGGALGNEQFF. CDR3 nucleotide sequence: TGCAGTGCTAGCAAAAATGGGGGGGCCCTAGGGAATGAGCAGTTCTTC.

This clonotype was observed many times. This chain joins TRBV12-3 or TRBV12-4 and TRBJ2-1; no reliable D call. The CDR3 runs 11 residues. V gave up 2 bases and J gave up 9 bases, with 5 bases separating them. Written as DNA, the CDR3 is TGTGCCAGCAGTTTACGCGGTGAGCAGTTCTTC. Translating it yields CASSLRGEQFF.

This clonotype was counted at least ten times. This chain uses TRBV4-1 with TRBJ1-4; D might be TRBD1 (5 bases). The CDR3 runs 16 residues. The germline V gene has CDR1 MGHRA and CDR2 YSYEKL. V lost 0 bases and J 8 bases, leaving 16 bases between the germline ends. CDR3 DNA sequence: TGCGCCAGCAGCCAAGATATCCAGGGTGGTGGGGAAAAACTGTTTTTT. Residues: CASSQDIQGGGEKLFF.

This clonotype occurred many times. The chain is built from TRBV2 and TRBJ1-2; 7 bases are a match to TRBD1. This CDR3 comprises 12 residues. J was trimmed by 4 bases and V by 5 bases; bases with no gene match: 1. Germline V gene data show CDR1 as SNHLY and CDR2 as FYNNEI. The chain's CDR3 is CASSWDSYGYTF. CDR3 DNA sequence: TGTGCCAGCAGTTGGGACAGCTATGGCTACACCTTC.

The chain has TRBV6-1 and TRBJ2-3; 9 nucleotides agree with TRBD1. The CDR3 totals 13 residues. With V trimmed by 4 bases and J by 5 bases, 1 base remained unmatched. From germline, CDR1 is MNHNS and CDR2 SASEGT. CDR3 nucleotides: TGTGCCAGCAGTGCGGACAGGGGAGATACGCAGTATTTT. Protein: CASSADRGDTQYF.

This clonotype was counted many times. This sequence joins TRBV10-3 and TRBJ2-5; no clear D. The CDR3 contains 12 residues. Germline lookup yields CDR1 ENHRY and CDR2 SYGVKD. V lost 0 bases and J lost 5, with 4 bases in between. CDR3 sequence reads: CAISESRETQYF. CDR3 DNA sequence: TGTGCCATCAGTGAGTCGCGGGAGACCCAGTACTTC.

This clonotype has just a few counts. As DNA, the CDR3 is TGTGCCAGCAGTCAACAGGGTGAAGATACGCAGTATTTT. Protein product: CASSQQGEDTQYF. This chain connects TRBV28 to TRBJ2-3, with a weak D call TRBD1 (6 bases). The germline V gene has CDR1 MDHEN and CDR2 SYDVKM. This CDR3 has 13 residues. V lost 5 bases to trimming and J lost 5 bases, with 11 bases between them.